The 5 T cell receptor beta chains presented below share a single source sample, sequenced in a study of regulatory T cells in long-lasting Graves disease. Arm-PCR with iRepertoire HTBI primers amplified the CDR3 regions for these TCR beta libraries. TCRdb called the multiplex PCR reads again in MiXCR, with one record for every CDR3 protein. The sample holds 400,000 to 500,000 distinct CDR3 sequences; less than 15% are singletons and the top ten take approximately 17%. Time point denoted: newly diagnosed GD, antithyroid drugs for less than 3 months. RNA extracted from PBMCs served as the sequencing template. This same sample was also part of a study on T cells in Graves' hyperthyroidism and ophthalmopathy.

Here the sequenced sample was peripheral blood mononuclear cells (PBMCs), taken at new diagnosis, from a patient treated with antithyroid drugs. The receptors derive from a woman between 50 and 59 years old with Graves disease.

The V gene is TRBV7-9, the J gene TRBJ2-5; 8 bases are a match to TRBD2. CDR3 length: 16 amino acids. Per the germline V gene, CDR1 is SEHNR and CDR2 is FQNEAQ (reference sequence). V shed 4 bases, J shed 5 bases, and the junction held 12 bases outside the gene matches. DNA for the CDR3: TGTGCCAGCAGCTCCCGGGGTAGCGGGATGAGCGAGACCCAGTACTTC. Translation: CASSSRGSGMSETQYF.

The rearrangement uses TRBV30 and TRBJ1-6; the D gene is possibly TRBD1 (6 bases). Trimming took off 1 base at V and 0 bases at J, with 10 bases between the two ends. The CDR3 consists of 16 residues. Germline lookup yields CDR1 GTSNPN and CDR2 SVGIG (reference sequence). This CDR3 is CAWSEGGSSYNSPLHF. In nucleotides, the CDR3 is TGTGCCTGGAGTGAGGGGGGGAGCTCCTATAATTCACCCCTCCACTTT. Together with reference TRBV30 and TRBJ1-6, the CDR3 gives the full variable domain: SQTIHQWPATLVQPVGSPLSLECTVEGTSNPNLYWYRQAAGRGLQLLFYSVGIGQISSEVPQNLSASRPQDRQFILSSKKLLLSDSGFYLCAWSEGGSSYNSPLHFGNGTRLTVT.

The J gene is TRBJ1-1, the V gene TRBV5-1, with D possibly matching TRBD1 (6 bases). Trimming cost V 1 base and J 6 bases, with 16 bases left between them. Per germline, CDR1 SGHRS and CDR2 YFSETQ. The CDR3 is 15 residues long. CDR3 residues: CASSLSGALSSEAFF. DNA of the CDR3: TGCGCCAGCAGCTTGTCGGGGGCGCTGAGTTCTGAAGCTTTCTTT.

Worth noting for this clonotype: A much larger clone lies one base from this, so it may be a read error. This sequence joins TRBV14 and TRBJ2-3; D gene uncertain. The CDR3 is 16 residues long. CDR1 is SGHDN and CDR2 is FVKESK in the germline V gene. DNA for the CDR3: TGTGCCAGCAGCCCCTGGGCACCGCTTAGCACAGATGCGCAGTATTTT. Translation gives CASSPWAPLSTDAQYF.

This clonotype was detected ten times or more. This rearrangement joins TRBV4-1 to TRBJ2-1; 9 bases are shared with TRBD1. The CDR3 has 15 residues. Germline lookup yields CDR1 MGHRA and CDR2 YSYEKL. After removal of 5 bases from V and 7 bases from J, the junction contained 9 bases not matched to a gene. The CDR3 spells CASSSPGQGTNEQFF. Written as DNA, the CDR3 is TGCGCCAGCAGCTCCCCGGGACAGGGTACGAATGAGCAGTTCTTC.